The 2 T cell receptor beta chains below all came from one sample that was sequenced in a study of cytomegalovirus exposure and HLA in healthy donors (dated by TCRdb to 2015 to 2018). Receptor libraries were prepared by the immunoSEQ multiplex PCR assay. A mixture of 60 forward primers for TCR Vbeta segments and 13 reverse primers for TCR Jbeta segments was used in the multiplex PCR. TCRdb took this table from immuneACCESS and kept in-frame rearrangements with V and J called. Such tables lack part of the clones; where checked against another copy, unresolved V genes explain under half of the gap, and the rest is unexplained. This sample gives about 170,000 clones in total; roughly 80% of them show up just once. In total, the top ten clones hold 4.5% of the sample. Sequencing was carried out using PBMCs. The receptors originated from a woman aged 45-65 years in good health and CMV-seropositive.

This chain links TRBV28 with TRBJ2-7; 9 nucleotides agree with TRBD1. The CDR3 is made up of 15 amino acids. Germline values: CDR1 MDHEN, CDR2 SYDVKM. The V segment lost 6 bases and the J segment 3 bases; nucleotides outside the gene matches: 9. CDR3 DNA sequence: TGTGCCAGCAGGGGGGGACAGGGTTTGGGCTACGAGCAGTACTTC. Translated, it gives CASRGGQGLGYEQYF.

The CDR3 bases are TGTGCCAGCAGCCCGACCGGGGGGGACACCGGGGAGCTGTTTTTT. Protein product: CASSPTGGDTGELFF. The rearrangement uses TRBV7-3 and TRBJ2-2; the match to TRBD2 covers 8 bases. J was trimmed by 3 bases and V by 5 bases; bases with no gene match: 5. The CDR3 contains 15 residues. Per germline, CDR1 SGHTA and CDR2 FQGTGA.